Presented here are 4 T cell receptor beta chains from one specimen sequenced in a study of technical replicates of blood from several donors. Libraries were prepared by immunoSEQ multiplex PCR; TCRdb keeps only in-frame clonotypes and omits some of them. The sample holds about 80,000 clones; about 97% are singletons and the top ten take less than 0.2%. The source material was T cells isolated from PBMCs. The receptor set was obtained from a human donor in good health.

The rearrangement links TRBV5-1 to TRBJ2-3; 8 nucleotides agree with TRBD2. The CDR3 loop spans 18 amino acids. V gave up 2 bases and J gave up 1 base; unmatched junction bases: 12. The germline CDR1 and CDR2 sequences are SGHRS and YFSETQ. The CDR3 loop is CASSLQPVQAGGTDTQYF. The CDR3 nucleotides are TGCGCCAGCAGCTTACAACCCGTCCAAGCGGGGGGCACAGATACGCAGTATTTT.

The chain is built from TRBV18 and TRBJ2-2; no firm D call. Trimming left V 4 bases short and J 7 bases short, with 7 bases between. Germline V lookup: CDR1 KGHSH, CDR2 LQKENI. The CDR3 totals 12 residues. This CDR3 reads CASSLLVGELFF. CDR3 coding DNA: TGTGCCAGCTCACTTCTCGTCGGGGAGCTGTTTTTT. The full variable domain, rest sourced from reference TRBV18 and TRBJ2-2, is NAGVMQNPRHLVRRRGQEARLRCSPMKGHSHVYWYRQLPEEGLKFMVYLQKENIIDESGMPKERFSAEFPKEGPSILRIQQVVRGDSAAYFCASSLLVGELFFGEGSRLTVL.

The chain uses TRBV10-3 and TRBJ1-1, with D possibly being TRBD1 (6 bases). Between the trimmed V and J ends, which lost 9 bases and 5 bases, there was a span of 13 bases. CDR1 and CDR2 from the germline V gene are ENHRY and SYGVKD. This CDR3 spans 12 amino acids. CDR3 sequence reads: CAMRTEGTEAFF. In nucleotides, the CDR3 is TGTGCCATGCGGACAGAAGGTACTGAAGCTTTCTTT.

The V gene is TRBV27, the J gene TRBJ2-7; 9 bases align to TRBD2. The ends lost 5 bases at V and 9 bases at J; junction bases unmatched: 11. CDR3 length equals 14 residues. CDR1 is MNHEY, CDR2 SMNVEV, per germline (reference sequence). CDR3 region: CASSPSGTSQGQYF. CDR3 bases: TGTGCCAGCAGTCCTAGCGGGACCTCCCAGGGGCAGTACTTC.